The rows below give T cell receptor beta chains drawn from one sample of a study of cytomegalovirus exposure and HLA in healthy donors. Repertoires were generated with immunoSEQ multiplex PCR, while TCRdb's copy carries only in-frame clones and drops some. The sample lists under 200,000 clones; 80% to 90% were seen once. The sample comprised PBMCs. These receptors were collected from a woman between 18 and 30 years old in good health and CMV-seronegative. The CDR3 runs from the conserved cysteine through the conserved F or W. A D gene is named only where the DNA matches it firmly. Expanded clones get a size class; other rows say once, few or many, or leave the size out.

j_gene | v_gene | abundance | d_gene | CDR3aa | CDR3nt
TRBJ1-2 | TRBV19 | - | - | CASSSRGRAGGYTF | TGTGCCAGTAGCTCCCGGGGGAGGGCTGGAGGCTACACCTTC
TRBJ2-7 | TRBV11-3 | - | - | CASSLDGEVEYEQYF | TGTGCCAGCAGCTTAGATGGGGAGGTTGAATACGAGCAGTACTTC
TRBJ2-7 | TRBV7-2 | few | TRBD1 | CASTFRQGSAYEQYF | TGTGCCAGCACCTTTCGACAGGGGTCAGCCTACGAGCAGTACTTC
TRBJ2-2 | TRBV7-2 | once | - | CASSFSGSRRTGELFF | TGTGCCAGCAGCTTTAGCGGATCTAGAAGGACCGGGGAGCTGTTTTTT
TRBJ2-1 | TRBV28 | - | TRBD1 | CASSTDRGNEQFF | TGTGCCAGCAGCACGGACAGGGGCAATGAGCAGTTCTTC
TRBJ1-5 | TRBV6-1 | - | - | CASSAQGHSNQPQHF | TGTGCCAGCAGTGCGCAGGGTCATAGCAATCAGCCCCAGCATTTT
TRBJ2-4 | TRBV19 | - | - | CASKLIFYEGNIQYF | TGTGCCAGTAAGTTGATATTTTATGAGGGAAACATTCAGTACTTC
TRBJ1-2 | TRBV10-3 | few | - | CAISERLQVDYGYTF | TGTGCCATCAGTGAGCGGTTACAGGTTGACTATGGCTACACCTTC
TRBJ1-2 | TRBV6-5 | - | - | CASSPRGFYGYTF | TGTGCCAGCAGCCCAAGGGGATTCTATGGCTACACCTTC
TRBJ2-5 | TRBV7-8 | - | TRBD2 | CASSLTSGRAYETQYF | TGTGCCAGCAGCCTCACTAGCGGGAGGGCATACGAGACCCAGTACTTC
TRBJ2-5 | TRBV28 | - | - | CASSLGGRRETQYF | TGTGCCAGCAGTTTAGGAGGGCGCCGGGAGACCCAGTACTTC
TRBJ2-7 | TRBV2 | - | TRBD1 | CASADRGFYEQYF | TGTGCCAGTGCAGACAGGGGTTTCTACGAGCAGTACTTC
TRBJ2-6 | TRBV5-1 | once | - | CASTNLRGSGANVLTF | TGCGCCAGCACCAACCTCAGGGGCTCTGGGGCCAACGTCCTGACTTTC
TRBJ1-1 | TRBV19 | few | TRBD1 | CASSSGTGVKAEAFF | TGTGCCAGTAGTTCCGGGACAGGGGTAAAGGCTGAAGCTTTCTTT
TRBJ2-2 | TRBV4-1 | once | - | CASSHGGSWELFF | TGCGCCAGCAGCCATGGGGGCTCTTGGGAGCTGTTTTTT
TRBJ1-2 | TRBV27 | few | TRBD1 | CASSATGIYGYTF | TGTGCCAGCAGTGCGACAGGGATCTATGGCTACACCTTC
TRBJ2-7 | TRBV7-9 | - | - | CSSSLAGQGGPYF | TGTTCCAGCAGCTTAGCAGGACAGGGAGGGCCGTACTTC
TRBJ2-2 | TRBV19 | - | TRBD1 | CASSIRTGYTGELFF | TGTGCCAGTAGTATTCGGACAGGATACACCGGGGAGCTGTTTTTT
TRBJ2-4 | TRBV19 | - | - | CASSIRSDTVAKNIQYF | TGTGCCAGTAGTATCAGGTCGGACACAGTAGCCAAAAACATTCAGTACTTC
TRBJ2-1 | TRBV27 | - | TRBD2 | CASSPKLAGVTTGPNEQFF | TGTGCCAGCAGCCCCAAACTAGCGGGAGTAACTACTGGACCTAATGAGCAGTTCTTC
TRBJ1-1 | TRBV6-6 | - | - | CATRTGQGITEAFF | TGTGCCACCAGAACAGGACAAGGGATCACTGAAGCTTTCTTT
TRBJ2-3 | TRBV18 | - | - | CASSPPGLAGVTDTQYF | TGTGCCAGCTCACCACCCGGGCTAGCCGGGGTCACAGATACGCAGTATTTT
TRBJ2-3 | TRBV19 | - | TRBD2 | CASSTSHSGRSTDTQYF | TGTGCCAGTAGTACCTCTCATAGCGGGAGAAGCACAGATACGCAGTATTTT
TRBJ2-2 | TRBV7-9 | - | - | CASSLPSRQPLTAPGELFF | TGTGCCAGCAGCTTACCATCCCGTCAGCCTCTTACAGCACCCGGGGAGCTGTTTTTT
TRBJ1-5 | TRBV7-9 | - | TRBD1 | CSSSLGRGSKNQPQHF | TGTTCCAGCAGCTTAGGCAGGGGGAGTAAGAATCAGCCCCAGCATTTT
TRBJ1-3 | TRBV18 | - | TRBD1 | CASSPLLDRGRNTIYF | TGTGCCAGCTCACCACTGTTGGACAGGGGCCGGAACACCATATATTTT
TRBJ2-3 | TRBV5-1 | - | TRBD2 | CASSLRLAGVLTDTQYF | TGCGCCAGCAGCTTGCGGCTAGCGGGAGTATTGACAGATACGCAGTATTTT
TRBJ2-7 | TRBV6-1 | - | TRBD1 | CASSEGQGRREFYEQYF | TGTGCCAGCAGTGAAGGACAGGGGCGAAGGGAGTTCTACGAGCAGTACTTC